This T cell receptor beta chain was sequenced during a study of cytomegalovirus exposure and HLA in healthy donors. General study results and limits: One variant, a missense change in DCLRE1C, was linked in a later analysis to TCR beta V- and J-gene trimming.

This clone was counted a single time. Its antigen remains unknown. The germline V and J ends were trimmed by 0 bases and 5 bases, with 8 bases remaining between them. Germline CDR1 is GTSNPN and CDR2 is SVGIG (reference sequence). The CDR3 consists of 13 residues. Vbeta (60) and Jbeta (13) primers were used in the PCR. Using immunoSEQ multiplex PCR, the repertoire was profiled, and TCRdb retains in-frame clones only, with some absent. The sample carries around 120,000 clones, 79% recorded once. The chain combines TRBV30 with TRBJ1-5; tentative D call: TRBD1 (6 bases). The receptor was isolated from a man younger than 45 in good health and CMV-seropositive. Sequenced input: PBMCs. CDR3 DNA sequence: TGTGCCTGGAGTGTGGGGGGGCATCAGCCCCAGCATTTT. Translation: CAWSVGGHQPQHF.